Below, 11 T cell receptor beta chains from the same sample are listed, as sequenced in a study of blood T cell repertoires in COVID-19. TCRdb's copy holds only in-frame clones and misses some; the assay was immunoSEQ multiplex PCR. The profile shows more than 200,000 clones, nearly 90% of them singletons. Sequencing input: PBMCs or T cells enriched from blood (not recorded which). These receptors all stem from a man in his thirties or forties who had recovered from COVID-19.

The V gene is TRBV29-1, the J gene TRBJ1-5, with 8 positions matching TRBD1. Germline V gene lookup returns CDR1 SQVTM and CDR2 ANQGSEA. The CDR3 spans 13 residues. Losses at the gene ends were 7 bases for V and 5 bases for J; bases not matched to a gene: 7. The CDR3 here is CSAGTGTHQPQHF. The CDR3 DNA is TGCAGCGCAGGGACAGGTACTCATCAGCCCCAGCATTTT.

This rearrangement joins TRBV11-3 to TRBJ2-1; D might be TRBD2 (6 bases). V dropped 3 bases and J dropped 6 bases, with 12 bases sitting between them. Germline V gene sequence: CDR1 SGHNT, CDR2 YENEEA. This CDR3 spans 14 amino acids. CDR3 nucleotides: TGTGCCAGCAGCTTCGGTGGGAGGACCAATGAGCAGTTCTTC. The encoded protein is CASSFGGRTNEQFF.

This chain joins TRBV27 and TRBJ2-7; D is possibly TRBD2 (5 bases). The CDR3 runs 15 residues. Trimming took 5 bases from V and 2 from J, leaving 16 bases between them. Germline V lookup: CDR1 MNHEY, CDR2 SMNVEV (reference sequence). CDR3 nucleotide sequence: TGTGCCAGCAGTGGATTGGGAGTTGCACCCTACGAGCAGTACTTC. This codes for CASSGLGVAPYEQYF.

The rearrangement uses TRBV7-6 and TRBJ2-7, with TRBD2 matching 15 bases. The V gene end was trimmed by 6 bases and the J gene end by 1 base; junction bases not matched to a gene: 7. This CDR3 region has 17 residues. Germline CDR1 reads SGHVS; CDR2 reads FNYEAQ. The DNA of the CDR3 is TGTGCCAGCAGTCTGGGACTAGCGGGGGGCCTTTCCTACGAGCAGTACTTC. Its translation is CASSLGLAGGLSYEQYF.

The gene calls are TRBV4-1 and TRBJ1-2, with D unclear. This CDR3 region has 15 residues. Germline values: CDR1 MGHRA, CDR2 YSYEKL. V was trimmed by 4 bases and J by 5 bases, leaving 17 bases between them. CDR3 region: CASSRGSGSLYGYTF. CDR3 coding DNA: TGCGCCAGCAGCCGAGGAAGCGGGAGCCTTTATGGCTACACCTTC.

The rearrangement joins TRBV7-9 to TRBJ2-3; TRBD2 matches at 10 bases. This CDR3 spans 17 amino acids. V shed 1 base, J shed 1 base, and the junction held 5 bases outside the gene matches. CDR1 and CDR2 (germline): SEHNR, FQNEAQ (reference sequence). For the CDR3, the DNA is TGTGCCAGCAGCTTAGGCACCGGGACTAGCGGCACAGATACGCAGTATTTT. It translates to CASSLGTGTSGTDTQYF.

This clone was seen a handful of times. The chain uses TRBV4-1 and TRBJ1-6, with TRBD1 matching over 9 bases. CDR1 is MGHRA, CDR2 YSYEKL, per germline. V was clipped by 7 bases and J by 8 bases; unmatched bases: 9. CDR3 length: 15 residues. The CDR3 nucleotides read TGCGCCAGCACCCTGACAGGGGGGGGAGATTCACCCCTCCACTTT. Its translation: CASTLTGGGDSPLHF.

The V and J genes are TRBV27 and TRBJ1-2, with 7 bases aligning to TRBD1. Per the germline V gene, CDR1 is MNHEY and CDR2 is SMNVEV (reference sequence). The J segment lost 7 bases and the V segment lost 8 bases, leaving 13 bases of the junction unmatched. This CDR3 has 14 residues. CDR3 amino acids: CASGLTGFDRGYTF. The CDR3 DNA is TGTGCCAGCGGCCTGACAGGGTTCGACCGTGGCTACACCTTC.

The CDR3 region is CASSLTEVGEQFF. CDR3 bases: TGTGCCAGCAGCTTAACGGAGGTCGGAGAGCAGTTCTTC. V gene TRBV7-3 combines with J gene TRBJ2-1; possibly TRBD2 for D (5 bases). CDR3 length equals 13 residues. V dropped 0 bases and J dropped 10 bases, with 10 bases sitting between them. The germline V gene encodes CDR1 SGHTA and CDR2 FQGTGA.

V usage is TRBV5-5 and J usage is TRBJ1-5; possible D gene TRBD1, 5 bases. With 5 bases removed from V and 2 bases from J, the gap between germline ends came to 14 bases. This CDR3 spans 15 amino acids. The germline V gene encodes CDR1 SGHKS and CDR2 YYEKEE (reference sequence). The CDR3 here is CASSLFQGGNQPQHF. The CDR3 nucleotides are TGTGCCAGCAGTCTCTTCCAAGGGGGCAATCAGCCCCAGCATTTT.

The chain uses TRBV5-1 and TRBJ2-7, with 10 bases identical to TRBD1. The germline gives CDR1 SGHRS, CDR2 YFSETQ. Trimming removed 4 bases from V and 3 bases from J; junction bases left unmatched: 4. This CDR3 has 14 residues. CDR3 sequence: CASSPTGGYYEQYF. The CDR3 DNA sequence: TGCGCCAGCAGCCCGACAGGGGGCTACTACGAGCAGTACTTC. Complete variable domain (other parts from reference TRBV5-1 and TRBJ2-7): KAGVTQTPRYLIKTRGQQVTLSCSPISGHRSVSWYQQTPGQGLQFLFEYFSETQRNKGNFPGRFSGRQFSNSRSEMNVSTLELGDSALYLCASSPTGGYYEQYFGPGTRLTVT.